This is a list of T cell receptor beta chains from one sample in a study of blood T cell repertoires in COVID-19. Here immunoSEQ multiplex PCR was the method, and the copy in TCRdb shows in-frame clones only, minus some. The sample includes 200,000 to 250,000 clones, around 90% of them seen just once. Source material: PBMCs or T cells enriched from blood (not recorded which). The receptors were gathered from a man aged 25-45 years who had been exposed to COVID-19. Each CDR3 is given with its conserved first and last residue. Each record gives: clone size, D gene, V gene, J gene, CDR3 DNA, CDR3 protein. The D gene is left open where the match is weak. The size entry is marked missing in some rows and otherwise reads once, few, many or a size class.

once	-	TRBV19	TRBJ1-1	TGTGCCAGTAGTATTTTGGAGGGGCGGGCTGAAGCTTTCTTT	CASSILEGRAEAFF
-	-	TRBV3-1/TRBV3-2	TRBJ1-2	TGTGCCAGCAGCCAACGTATGGGCTACACCTTC	CASSQRMGYTF
-	TRBD1	TRBV27	TRBJ1-2	TGTGCCAGCAGTCTCACCGGGACAGCTGACTATGGCTACACCTTC	CASSLTGTADYGYTF
-	TRBD1	TRBV18	TRBJ1-4	TGTGCCAGCTCACCACCGGACAGGGAAAAACTGTTTTTT	CASSPPDREKLFF
-	-	TRBV7-2	TRBJ1-1	TGTGCCAGCAGCCCGGGGTTCGGGGGCACTGAAGCTTTCTTT	CASSPGFGGTEAFF
-	TRBD2	TRBV7-7	TRBJ2-3	TGTGCCAGCAGTGCCACTAGCGTTCCTACAGATACGCAGTATTTT	CASSATSVPTDTQYF
-	-	TRBV3-1/TRBV3-2	TRBJ2-7	TGTGCCAGCAGCCAGGGAGACACTCCCTACGAGCAGTACTTC	CASSQGDTPYEQYF
-	-	TRBV6-5	TRBJ1-5	TGTGCCAGCAGCAGCAGGGGAAGCAATCAGCCCCAGCATTTT	CASSSRGSNQPQHF
once	-	TRBV25-1	TRBJ1-6	TGTGCCAGCAGTGAATCGGGGGTTAGGCCTTATGGTTCACCCCTCCACTTT	CASSESGVRPYGSPLHF
few	TRBD1	TRBV5-1	TRBJ1-1	TGCGCCAGCAGCGCGACAGGGCGAGAACCTACGGGGACTGAAGCTTTCTTT	CASSATGREPTGTEAFF
-	TRBD2	TRBV11-2	TRBJ2-7	TGTGCCAGCAGCCCTCGACTAGCGGGGCAAAGCCACGAGCAGTACTTC	CASSPRLAGQSHEQYF
few	-	TRBV18	TRBJ1-6	TGTGCCAGCTCCCCAGACATGGGTTCACCCCTCCACTTT	CASSPDMGSPLHF
-	-	TRBV7-6	TRBJ1-1	TGTGCCAGCAGCTCAGGGCAGTCAGAAGCTTTCTTT	CASSSGQSEAFF
once	TRBD2	TRBV3-1/TRBV3-2	TRBJ2-3	TGTGCCAGCAGCCAATTAGCGGGGGGTCGAGATACGCAGTATTTT	CASSQLAGGRDTQYF
-	-	TRBV5-4	TRBJ2-7	TGTGCCAGCAGCATTCCCGGGAATCCCTACGAGCAGTACTTC	CASSIPGNPYEQYF
-	TRBD2	TRBV11-3	TRBJ2-3	TGTGCCAGCAAGAGCGGGAACGAAGATACGCAGTATTTT	CASKSGNEDTQYF
-	TRBD2	TRBV19	TRBJ2-2	TGTGCCTCGCGTCGGGGGGCCGGGGAGCTGTTTTTT	CASRRGAGELFF
once	-	TRBV2	TRBJ2-5	TGTGCCAGCAGTGACAGGGAGACCCAGTACTTC	CASSDRETQYF
-	-	TRBV19	TRBJ2-7	TGTGCCAGTAGTGATTGGGGAGACGAGCAGTACTTC	CASSDWGDEQYF
-	TRBD2	TRBV7-2	TRBJ2-1	TGTGCCAGCAGCTACGAAGCGGGGGCCTACAATGAGCAGTTCTTC	CASSYEAGAYNEQFF
-	TRBD2	TRBV11-2	TRBJ2-7	TGTGCCAGCAGCTTAGATCGGGGGGACGAGCAGTACTTC	CASSLDRGDEQYF
-	-	TRBV6-5	TRBJ2-5	TGTGCCAGCAGCCGCGGGGTCCAAGAGACCCAGTACTTC	CASSRGVQETQYF
-	-	TRBV18	TRBJ1-2	TGTGCCAGCTCAATACCGTATTGGGACGGACTAAACTATGGCTACACCTTC	CASSIPYWDGLNYGYTF
once	TRBD1	TRBV7-9	TRBJ2-5	TGTGCCAGCAGCCCCCGGGACAGCCAAGAGACCCAGTACTTC	CASSPRDSQETQYF
-	TRBD1	TRBV4-3	TRBJ1-2	TGCGCCAGCAGCCAGGGGGACAGGGCCTTCGATGGCTACACCTTC	CASSQGDRAFDGYTF
-	-	TRBV10-3	TRBJ1-3	TGTGCCATCAGTGAGGGGCAGGGGACCGGAAACACCATATATTTT	CAISEGQGTGNTIYF
-	-	TRBV25-1	TRBJ1-6	TGTGCCAGCAGCTACGTACAGGAGACTCCCCTCCACTTT	CASSYVQETPLHF
-	-	TRBV29-1	TRBJ1-1	TGCAGCGTTGAAGTTAGCAAGAACACTGAAGCTTTCTTT	CSVEVSKNTEAFF
-	-	TRBV4-2	TRBJ2-7	TGTGCCAGCAGCCGACCCTCGGGACTGAACTCCTACGAGCAGTACTTC	CASSRPSGLNSYEQYF
-	TRBD1	TRBV6-6	TRBJ2-1	TGTGCCAGCAGTCCTTCCACCGGGACAGGGGGCATAGTCTCCTACAATGAGCAGTTCTTC	CASSPSTGTGGIVSYNEQFF
-	-	TRBV4-1	TRBJ2-7	TGCGCCAGCAGCCTCGAACCGGGACTGGACTACGAGCAGTACTTC	CASSLEPGLDYEQYF
-	-	TRBV2	TRBJ2-5	TGTGCCAGCAGTGAATTCACGGCCCAGTACTTC	CASSEFTAQYF
-	-	TRBV7-8	TRBJ1-5	TGTGCCAGCAGCTTAAGGGGATTCAGACAGCTGGTTGGGCCCCAGCATTTT	CASSLRGFRQLVGPQHF
-	-	TRBV27	TRBJ2-2	TGTGCCAGCCCCGGAGTTGGGAGAGCGGACACCGGGGAGCTGTTTTTT	CASPGVGRADTGELFF
once	-	TRBV6-5	TRBJ1-2	TGTGCCTGTCAGGGCCCTAACTATGGCTACACCTTC	CACQGPNYGYTF
-	-	TRBV11-2	TRBJ1-1	TGTGCCAGCAGCTTAGAGGGCCGGGGGGCTGAAGCTTTCTTT	CASSLEGRGAEAFF
once	-	TRBV5-6	TRBJ1-2	TGTGCCAGCAGCCCGGGGGGGGCCGCTAACTATGGCTACACCTTC	CASSPGGAANYGYTF
-	-	TRBV4-1	TRBJ1-4	TGCGCCAGCAGCCAAGGTGCCCGGTCCCCTAATGAAAAACTGTTTTTT	CASSQGARSPNEKLFF
-	TRBD2	TRBV5-1	TRBJ2-1	TGCGCCAGGAAACTTCGCAGCGGGGTCCACAATGAGCAGTTCTTC	CARKLRSGVHNEQFF
-	-	TRBV20-1	TRBJ2-1	TGCAGTTCCCTGACAAACAATGAGCAGTTCTTC	CSSLTNNEQFF
-	TRBD1	TRBV2	TRBJ1-2	TGTGCCAGCGCGACAGGGTCTGGCTACACCTTC	CASATGSGYTF
-	-	TRBV28	TRBJ1-5	TGTGCCAGCAGTTTGTCGCGTCAGCCCCAGCATTTT	CASSLSRQPQHF
-	-	TRBV4-2	TRBJ1-2	TGTGCCAGCAGCCACAAGTTGACACTAGGCTATGGCTACACCTTC	CASSHKLTLGYGYTF
once	TRBD1	TRBV6-5	TRBJ1-3	TGTGCCAGCAGGACAGGGGGTGGAAACACCATATATTTT	CASRTGGGNTIYF
-	-	TRBV5-4	TRBJ2-5	TGTGCCAGCAGCTTGGAAAGTCAGGGAAAGACCCAGTACTTC	CASSLESQGKTQYF
few	TRBD1	TRBV6-5	TRBJ1-5	TGTGCCAGCAGAACCCGACAGGGGATTCAGCCCCAGCATTTT	CASRTRQGIQPQHF
once	-	TRBV5-6	TRBJ1-6	TGTGCCAGCAGCTTCGGGGGGAAGAATTCACCCCTCCACTTT	CASSFGGKNSPLHF
-	TRBD2	TRBV10-3	TRBJ2-5	TGTGCCATCAGTGAGTCTGCCGGGGGGAACCAAGAGACCCAGTACTTC	CAISESAGGNQETQYF
-	-	TRBV11-2	TRBJ2-2	TGTGCCAGCAGCTACATCAAGAACACCGGGGAGCTGTTTTTT	CASSYIKNTGELFF
-	TRBD2	TRBV11-1	TRBJ2-5	TGTGCCAGCAGCCACTTTTCGGGGGGACCTCAAGAGACCCAGTACTTC	CASSHFSGGPQETQYF
-	TRBD2	TRBV3-1/TRBV3-2	TRBJ2-7	TGTGCCAGCAGCCAGAGACTAGGCGGGGGCTACGAGCAGTACTTC	CASSQRLGGGYEQYF
-	-	TRBV19	TRBJ2-3	TGTGCCAGTCGGGATCGGGGGGCTGGGTTCGCAGATACGCAGTATTTT	CASRDRGAGFADTQYF
-	TRBD1	TRBV15	TRBJ1-4	TGTGCCACCAGCAGGGACCTTTTAGGACAGGGGATGGTAGTTCGTGAAAAACTGTTTTTT	CATSRDLLGQGMVVREKLFF
-	-	TRBV7-8	TRBJ2-7	TGTGCCAGCAGCCACATTCTCCCTGGGGGGTGGGTTCACGAGCAGTACTTC	CASSHILPGGWVHEQYF
few	-	TRBV6-5	TRBJ1-6	TGTGCCAGCAGTTACTCGAAGGGGTCTAGTAATTCACCCCTCCACTTT	CASSYSKGSSNSPLHF
-	-	TRBV11-3	TRBJ2-2	TGTGCCAGCAGCTTTGGCGGTCTGGCCACCGGGGAGCTGTTTTTT	CASSFGGLATGELFF
-	-	TRBV3-1/TRBV3-2	TRBJ2-1	TGTGCCAGCAGCCAGGACCCGGGACACAAGTTCTTC	CASSQDPGHKFF
-	TRBD2	TRBV15	TRBJ2-1	TGTGCCACCAGCAGATCGGGGGGACTAGCTCGGAATGAGCAGTTCTTC	CATSRSGGLARNEQFF
-	-	TRBV15	TRBJ2-7	TGTGCCACCAGCAGAGATCAACGGGGGTTCTACGAGCAGTACTTC	CATSRDQRGFYEQYF